The sequence of this T cell receptor (beta chain) was determined in a study of CD8 T cells in ankylosing spondylitis. TCRdb analysed the 5' RACE reads with MiXCR anew, one entry per CDR3 protein. The table records approximately 130,000 distinct CDR3 sequences, over 7% of them present only once. Study-wide results and limits: It appeared that ankylosing spondylitis blood was characterized by a TCR beta motif of roughly 8 highly homologous variants.

Comments on this clonotype: Its antigen is undetermined.

This receptor was taken from a male donor with ankylosing spondylitis or in good health (not recorded which). Material for sequencing was blood, either unsorted or a sorted T cell fraction (not recorded which).

The CDR3 DNA follows: TGTGCCAGCAGCTCACACAGGGAGGAGTCCAAAAACATTCAGTACTTC. Its translation: CASSSHREESKNIQYF. The chain is built from TRBV7-3 and TRBJ2-4; tentatively, D is TRBD1 or TRBD2 (6 bases each). Germline values: CDR1 SGHTA, CDR2 FQGTGA. V was shortened by 4 bases and J by 2 bases, with 15 bases between the two germline ends. CDR3 length: 16 residues.